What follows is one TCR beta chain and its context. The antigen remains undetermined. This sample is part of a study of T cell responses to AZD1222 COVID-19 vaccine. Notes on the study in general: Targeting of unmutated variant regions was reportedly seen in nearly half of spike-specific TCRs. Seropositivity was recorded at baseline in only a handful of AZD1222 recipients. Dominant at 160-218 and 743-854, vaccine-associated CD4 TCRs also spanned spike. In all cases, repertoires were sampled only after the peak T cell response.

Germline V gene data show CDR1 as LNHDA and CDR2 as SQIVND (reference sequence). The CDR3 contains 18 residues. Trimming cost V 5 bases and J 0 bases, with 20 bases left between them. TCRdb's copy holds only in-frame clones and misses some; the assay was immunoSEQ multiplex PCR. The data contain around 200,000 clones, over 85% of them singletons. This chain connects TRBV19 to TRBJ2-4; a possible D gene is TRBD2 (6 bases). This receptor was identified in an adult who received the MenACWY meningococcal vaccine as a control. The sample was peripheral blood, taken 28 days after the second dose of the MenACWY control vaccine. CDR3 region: CASSRGRADDLAKNIQYF. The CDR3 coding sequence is TGTGCCAGTAGTCGGGGGAGAGCCGACGATTTAGCCAAAAACATTCAGTACTTC.